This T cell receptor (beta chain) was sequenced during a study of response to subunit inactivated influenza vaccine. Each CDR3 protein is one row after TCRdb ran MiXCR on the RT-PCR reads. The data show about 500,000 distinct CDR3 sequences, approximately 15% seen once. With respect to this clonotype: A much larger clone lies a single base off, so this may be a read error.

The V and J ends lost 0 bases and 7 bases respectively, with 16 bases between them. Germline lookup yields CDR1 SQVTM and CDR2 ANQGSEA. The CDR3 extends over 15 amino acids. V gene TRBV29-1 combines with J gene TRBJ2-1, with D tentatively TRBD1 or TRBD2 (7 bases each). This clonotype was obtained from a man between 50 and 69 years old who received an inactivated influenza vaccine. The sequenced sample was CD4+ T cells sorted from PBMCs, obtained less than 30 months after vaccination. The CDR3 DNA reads TGCAGCGTTGAAGATGATTGGCAGGGGGGGAATGAGCAGTTCTTC. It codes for CSVEDDWQGGNEQFF.